This passage covers 26 T cell receptor beta chains from one sample sequenced in a study of blood T cells in healthy people across ages. PCR was performed a second time for about 7 to 12 cycles using a sample-barcoded 5' primer and a J-beta primer mix. Using its own MiXCR run on the 5' RACE reads, TCRdb lists one record per CDR3 protein. The table shows fewer than 1,200,000 distinct CDR3 sequences, with about 25% occurring only once. The same sample was also studied in work on T cells of mothers and their children.

The sequenced sample consisted of blood. These receptors all come from a girl aged 2 to 9 in good health.

As concerns this clonotype: Compared with germline, one end of the junction differs, possibly owing to a read error. The chain employs TRBV29-1 and TRBJ2-6; D is perhaps TRBD2 (6 bases). CDR3 size: 16 residues. Germline lookup yields CDR1 SQVTM and CDR2 ANQGSEA. CDR3 amino acids: CSVVTTGLSEANVLTF. In nucleotides, the CDR3 is TGCAGCGTTGTCACAACGGGACTCTCTGAGGCCAACGTCCTGACTTTC. Combining the CDR3 with reference TRBV29-1 and TRBJ2-6 gives the whole variable domain SAVISQKPSRDICQRGTSLTIQCQVDSQVTMMFWYRQQPGQSLTLIATANQGSEATYESGFVIDKFPISRPNLTFSTLTVSNMSPEDSSIYLCSVVTTGLSEANVLTFGAGSRLTVL.

V gene TRBV2 combines with J gene TRBJ2-5; D remains unclear. The J call may be mistaken, given a closer DNA end match to TRBJ2-7. Germline CDR1 is SNHLY and CDR2 is FYNNEI. The CDR3 extends over 15 amino acids. This chain's CDR3 is CASIPQPSLLYEQYF. DNA for the CDR3: TGTGCCAGCATCCCCCAACCGTCGCTCCTCTACGAGCAGTACTTC.

This clonotype has only a few counts. This rearrangement joins TRBV5-1 to TRBJ2-2; D uncertain. CDR1 is SGHRS and CDR2 is YFSETQ in the germline V gene. V lost 6 bases and J 2 bases, leaving 11 bases between the germline ends. This CDR3 comprises 14 residues. DNA of the CDR3: TGCGCCAGCAAAGTCGACATCAACACCGGGGAGCTGTTTTTT. Its protein product is CASKVDINTGELFF.

CDR3 bases: TGTGCCAGCAGCTTAGTCGGGGAATCCGATACGCAGTATTTT. Protein: CASSLVGESDTQYF. The chain uses TRBV7-2 and TRBJ2-3, with D tentatively TRBD2 (5 bases). The germline gives CDR1 SGHTA, CDR2 FQGNSA. This CDR3 region has 14 residues. The V gene lost 1 base and the J gene lost 6 bases, with 11 bases spanning the gap.

The V and J genes are TRBV7-3 and TRBJ2-5, with 10 bases aligning to TRBD1. The CDR3 contains 14 residues. The germline CDR1 and CDR2 sequences are SGHTA and FQGTGA. The J segment lost 9 bases and the V segment lost 4 bases, leaving 8 bases of the junction unmatched. The CDR3 DNA reads as TGTGCCAGCAGCTCCGGACAGGGGGAGGAGGCCCAGTACTTC. It encodes CASSSGQGEEAQYF. Full variable domain (rest looked up from reference TRBV7-3 and TRBJ2-5): GAGVSQTPSNKVTEKGKYVELRCDPISGHTALYWYRQSLGQGPEFLIYFQGTGAADDSGLPNDRFFAVRPEGSVSTLKIQRTERGDSAVYLCASSSGQGEEAQYFGPGTRLLVL.

This chain connects TRBV2 to TRBJ2-7; 12 bases align to TRBD2. The J call may be wrong; the DNA end is better matched by TRBJ2-1. Germline V gene sequence: CDR1 SNHLY, CDR2 FYNNEI. The CDR3 sequence is 16 residues long. CDR3 sequence (DNA): TGTGCCAGCAGGGATGGACTAGCGGGGCTTGAGGATGAGCAGTTCTTC. Translation gives CASRDGLAGLEDEQFF.

The chain has TRBV29-1 and TRBJ2-6, with 8 nucleotides matching TRBD2. The germline V gene has CDR1 SQVTM and CDR2 ANQGSEA. The CDR3 contains 18 residues. The trim removed 2 bases at V and 6 bases at J, leaving 15 bases unmatched. CDR3: CSVETGGDSEGVANVLTF. The CDR3 DNA sequence: TGCAGCGTTGAAACGGGGGGGGACTCGGAGGGGGTGGCCAACGTCCTGACTTTC.

This clonotype was seen more than once but under ten times. This chain uses TRBV28 with TRBJ2-3; 9 nucleotides line up with TRBD2. With 8 bases clipped from V and 6 bases from J, the junction kept 6 bases outside the gene matches. Germline CDR1 is MDHEN and CDR2 is SYDVKM. The CDR3 is 13 amino acids. The CDR3 DNA reads TGTGCCAGCGCTAGCGGGATTGGGGATACGCAGTATTTT. Translation gives CASASGIGDTQYF.

The chain uses TRBV15 and TRBJ2-3; D possibly corresponds to TRBD2 (6 bases). Germline V gene sequence: CDR1 LNHNV, CDR2 YYDKDF (reference sequence). The CDR3 loop spans 14 amino acids. V lost 3 bases and J 2 bases, leaving 9 bases between the germline ends. This chain's CDR3 is CATSSSGYTDTQYF. Written as DNA, the CDR3 is TGTGCCACCAGCAGTAGCGGATACACAGATACGCAGTATTTT.

The rearrangement uses TRBV2 and TRBJ2-1, with 7 positions matching TRBD1. Trimming cost V 9 bases and J 0 bases; bases outside gene matches: 2. This CDR3 spans 13 amino acids. From germline, CDR1 is SNHLY and CDR2 FYNNEI. In DNA form, the CDR3 reads TGTGCCAGAGGGGGCGTCTCCTACAATGAGCAGTTCTTC. Translating gives CARGGVSYNEQFF.

V and J are TRBV13 and TRBJ2-1, with D possibly TRBD1 on 6 matching bases. Per the germline V gene, CDR1 is PRHDT and CDR2 is FYEKMQ (reference sequence). The CDR3 has 16 amino acids. Trimming shortened V by 5 bases and J by 5 bases, and 19 bases separated the two germline ends. CDR3 nucleotide sequence: TGTGCCAGCAGCCAACAGGGCATAGTCCCCGACAATGAGCAGTTCTTC. Protein product: CASSQQGIVPDNEQFF.

This clonotype has more than one count but fewer than ten. The chain joins TRBV11-3 to TRBJ2-1, with 13 bases fitting TRBD2. Germline assignment: CDR1 SGHNT and CDR2 YENEEA. This CDR3 has 17 residues. The V and J ends lost 0 bases and 6 bases, in that order; junction bases with no gene match: 5. CDR3 amino acids: CASSLDQLAGGGNEQFF. CDR3 sequence (DNA): TGTGCCAGCAGCTTAGATCAACTAGCGGGGGGGGGCAATGAGCAGTTCTTC.

In this sample, this clonotype turned up once. J is TRBJ1-4 and V is TRBV27; D is undetermined. CDR1 is MNHEY, CDR2 SMNVEV, per germline (reference sequence). With 10 bases removed from V and 4 bases from J, the gap between germline ends came to 16 bases. The CDR3 has 14 amino acids. The CDR3 DNA sequence: TGTGCCAACAGCCCGGACTCGAGTAATGAAAAACTGTTTTTT. It encodes CANSPDSSNEKLFF.

The chain is built from TRBV7-9 and TRBJ2-5, with TRBD1 as a possible D gene (6 bases). Germline V gene sequence: CDR1 SEHNR, CDR2 FQNEAQ (reference sequence). There are 14 residues in the CDR3. V dropped 5 bases and J dropped 2 bases, with 12 bases sitting between them. CDR3 loop: CASSRTQGQETQYF. For the CDR3, the DNA is TGTGCCAGCAGCCGAACTCAGGGGCAAGAGACCCAGTACTTC. The full variable domain, completed using reference TRBV7-9 and TRBJ2-5, is DTGVSQNPRHKITKRGQNVTFRCDPISEHNRLYWYRQTLGQGPEFLTYFQNEAQLEKSRLLSDRFSAERPKGSFSTLEIQRTEQGDSAMYLCASSRTQGQETQYFGPGTRLLVL.

The chain has TRBV5-1 and TRBJ2-1, with D possibly TRBD2 on 6 matching bases. The CDR3 spans 15 residues. Trimming took 5 bases from V and 3 from J, leaving 15 bases between them. CDR1 and CDR2 (germline): SGHRS, YFSETQ. The CDR3 reads CASRKPGLVYNEQFF. In nucleotides, the CDR3 is TGCGCCAGCAGAAAACCGGGACTCGTCTACAATGAGCAGTTCTTC.

There are a few counts of this clonotype. The CDR3 DNA follows: TGCAGCGCCCAAGTAGGTGGGCAGGGATACAATGAGCAGTTCTTC. It translates to CSAQVGGQGYNEQFF. The J gene is TRBJ2-1, the V gene TRBV29-1; perhaps TRBD1 as D (5 bases). Germline V gene lookup returns CDR1 SQVTM and CDR2 ANQGSEA. V was cut by 7 bases and J by 4 bases, with 20 bases left in between. CDR3 length: 15 amino acids.

The sample holds many counts of this clonotype. CDR3 protein: CASSLSAVQETQYF. In DNA, the CDR3 is TGCGCCAGCAGCTTGTCGGCAGTTCAAGAGACCCAGTACTTC. The J gene is TRBJ2-5, the V gene TRBV5-1; D gene unclear. Deletions cut 1 base from V and 2 bases from J, with 9 bases between. The CDR3 consists of 14 residues. Per germline, CDR1 SGHRS and CDR2 YFSETQ. Together with reference TRBV5-1 and TRBJ2-5, the CDR3 gives the full variable domain: KAGVTQTPRYLIKTRGQQVTLSCSPISGHRSVSWYQQTPGQGLQFLFEYFSETQRNKGNFPGRFSGRQFSNSRSEMNVSTLELGDSALYLCASSLSAVQETQYFGPGTRLLVL.

This clonotype was seen a few times. V usage is TRBV4-1 and J usage is TRBJ1-2; D possibly corresponds to TRBD1 (5 bases). The CDR3 has 15 residues. The V end lost 0 bases, the J end lost 6 bases, and 14 bases lay between the germline ends. The germline CDR1 and CDR2 sequences are MGHRA and YSYEKL. Here the CDR3 reads CASSQDTGGANGYTF. The CDR3 DNA reads as TGCGCCAGCAGCCAAGATACCGGGGGAGCGAATGGCTACACCTTC.

The chain is built from TRBV5-1 and TRBJ2-5, with D uncertain. Germline assignment: CDR1 SGHRS and CDR2 YFSETQ. Trimming removed 0 bases from V and 11 bases from J, with 11 bases in between. CDR3 size: 12 residues. Here the CDR3 reads CASSLDQRIQYF. In nucleotides, the CDR3 is TGCGCCAGCAGCTTGGACCAGAGGATACAGTACTTC.

This clonotype appeared a few times. Because the CDR3's place on the DNA is in doubt, the DNA is left out and the CDR3 is given as listed by TCRdb. The chain links TRBV28 to TRBJ1-4. The V gene's germline CDR1 is MDHEN and CDR2 SYDVKM. From its first to its last residue, the CDR3 has 16 amino acids. The chain's CDR3 is CASSFLAGVANEKLFF.

This clonotype was seen more than once but under ten times. The CDR3 is CASSWYLAGTVKNTGELFF. For the CDR3, the DNA is TGTGCCAGCAGTTGGTACCTGGCCGGGACGGTAAAGAACACCGGGGAGCTGTTTTTT. V and J are TRBV6-5 and TRBJ2-2, with D perhaps given as TRBD1 or TRBD2 (5 bases each). CDR3 length: 19 amino acids. V lost 4 bases, J lost 1 base, and 22 bases lay in between. Germline CDR1 MNHEY, CDR2 SVGAGI.

There are a few counts of this clonotype. One junction end disagrees with the germline gene, perhaps due to a read error. The chain joins TRBV7-9 to TRBJ1-1; unclear D gene. Germline V CDR1 and CDR2: SEHNR, FQNEAQ (reference sequence). This CDR3 spans 10 amino acids. CDR3 DNA: TGTGCCAGCGAGGGCACTGAAGCCTTCTTT. Translated: CASEGTEAFF.

This chain connects TRBV11-3 to TRBJ1-1; D is uncertain. Germline CDR1 is SGHNT and CDR2 is YENEEA. Trimming stripped 5 bases from V and 3 bases from J, with 13 bases between. The CDR3 spans 14 residues. The CDR3 sequence is CASSPPPRDTEAFF. The CDR3 DNA reads as TGTGCCAGCAGCCCCCCACCCCGGGACACTGAAGCTTTCTTT.

This clonotype has more than one count but fewer than ten. The chain couples TRBV29-1 to TRBJ2-3, with 9 positions matching TRBD2. CDR3 length equals 15 residues. With V trimmed by 5 bases and J by 2 bases, 8 bases remained unmatched. Germline CDR1 is SQVTM and CDR2 is ANQGSEA. This CDR3 reads CSVQGGGRATDTQYF. In DNA form, the CDR3 reads TGCAGCGTTCAGGGGGGCGGGAGGGCCACAGATACGCAGTATTTT.

This sequence joins TRBV7-3 and TRBJ2-5; the D call may be TRBD1 or TRBD2 (5 bases each). The end of the DNA is better explained by TRBJ2-1, so the J call may be wrong. Germline values: CDR1 SGHTA, CDR2 FQGTGA. This CDR3 has 15 amino acids. For the CDR3, the DNA is TGTGCCAGCAGCTTAGGGGGTGTAGGGAAAAATGAGCAGTTCTTC. It is translated as CASSLGGVGKNEQFF.

With regard to this clonotype: One end of the junction does not line up with germline, which may come from a read error. This rearrangement joins TRBV13 to TRBJ1-4; 8 bases agree with TRBD1. CDR3 length equals 14 residues. Germline assignment: CDR1 PRHDT and CDR2 FYEKMQ (reference sequence). CDR3 coding DNA: TGTGCCAGCAGACGGACAGGGAAGAATGGAAAACTGTTTTTT. It codes for CASRRTGKNGKLFF. The full variable domain, its missing parts supplied by reference TRBV13 and TRBJ1-4, is AAGVIQSPRHLIKEKRETATLKCYPIPRHDTVYWYQQGPGQDPQFLISFYEKMQSDKGSIPDRFSAQQFSDYHSELNMSSLELGDSALYFCASRRTGKNGKLFFGSGTQLSVL.